Below are 26 T cell receptor beta chains sequenced from a single sample in a study of T cells in Graves' hyperthyroidism and ophthalmopathy. Amplified TCR beta CDR3 regions derived from RNA transcripts. The study used the HTBI primer set for a first-round RT-PCR of the TCR CDR3. Using its own MiXCR run on the multiplex PCR reads, TCRdb lists one record per CDR3 protein. Here the sample spans 490,000 or so distinct CDR3 sequences, less than 25% being singletons. The sample comprised blood. These receptor sequences come from a woman in her sixties or seventies with Graves' ophthalmopathy.

This clonotype was counted between two and nine times. The chain has TRBV30 and TRBJ1-5; a possible D gene is TRBD1 (5 bases). There are 16 residues in the CDR3. Germline values: CDR1 GTSNPN, CDR2 SVGIG (reference sequence). V lost 0 bases, J lost 2 bases, and 14 bases lay in between. CDR3 DNA sequence: TGTGCCTGGAGTGTGCCGGGGGTAACGGGCAATCAGCCCCAGCATTTT. Protein: CAWSVPGVTGNQPQHF. The variable domain in full, completed from reference TRBV30 and TRBJ1-5, reads SQTIHQWPATLVQPVGSPLSLECTVEGTSNPNLYWYRQAAGRGLQLLFYSVGIGQISSEVPQNLSASRPQDRQFILSSKKLLLSDSGFYLCAWSVPGVTGNQPQHFGDGTRLSIL.

This chain links TRBV19 with TRBJ1-4, with TRBD1 identical over 8 bases. J was trimmed by 7 bases and V by 6 bases; bases with no gene match: 7. This CDR3 region has 14 residues. Germline V lookup: CDR1 LNHDA, CDR2 SQIVND (reference sequence). CDR3 region: CASSQLGQVEKLFF. The CDR3 DNA sequence: TGTGCCAGTAGCCAACTGGGACAGGTTGAAAAACTGTTTTTT. The full variable domain, with the rest looked up from reference TRBV19 and TRBJ1-4, is DGGITQSPKYLFRKEGQNVTLSCEQNLNHDAMYWYRQDPGQGLRLIYYSQIVNDFQKGDIAEGYSVSREKKESFPLTVTSAQKNPTAFYLCASSQLGQVEKLFFGSGTQLSVL.

This clonotype was found a few times. This chain uses TRBV9 with TRBJ2-1; 8 positions agree with TRBD2. V lost 4 bases to trimming and J lost 1 base; unmatched junction nucleotides: 7. The CDR3 is 16 residues long. In germline, CDR1 is SGDLS, CDR2 YYNGEE. CDR3 sequence: CASSPRLARSYNEQFF. DNA for the CDR3: TGTGCCAGCAGCCCTAGACTAGCGCGATCCTACAATGAGCAGTTCTTC.

The chain has TRBV3-1 and TRBJ1-3; D is undetermined. This CDR3 is 15 amino acids long. V was shortened by 0 bases and J by 0 bases, with 6 bases between the two germline ends. The germline V gene encodes CDR1 LGHDT and CDR2 YNNKEL (reference sequence). The CDR3 reads CASSQEQTSGNTIYF. CDR3 in DNA: TGTGCCAGCAGCCAAGAACAGACCTCTGGAAACACCATATATTTT.

The V call is TRBV15, the J call TRBJ2-1; D gene unclear. Trimming cost V 6 bases and J 4 bases, with 10 bases left between them. The CDR3 sequence is 13 residues long. Germline CDR1 is LNHNV and CDR2 is YYDKDF (reference sequence). This CDR3 reads CATRGTTYNEQFF. As DNA, the CDR3 is TGTGCCACCAGAGGCACTACTTACAATGAGCAGTTCTTC. Full variable domain (missing parts from reference TRBV15 and TRBJ2-1): DAMVIQNPRYQVTQFGKPVTLSCSQTLNHNVMYWYQQKSSQAPKLLFHYYDKDFNNEADTPDNFQSRRPNTSFCFLDIRSPGLGDTAMYLCATRGTTYNEQFFGPGTRLTVL.

The chain recombines TRBV12-5 with TRBJ2-3, with 10 positions matching TRBD2. CDR3 length: 16 residues. CDR1 and CDR2 from the germline V gene are LGHNT and FRNRAP. V was clipped by 5 bases and J by 1 base; unmatched bases: 6. The CDR3 bases are TGTGCTAGTGGTCTCCGCCTAGCGGGGGGCACAGATACGCAGTATTTT. It specifies CASGLRLAGGTDTQYF.

About this clonotype: A junction end diverges from the germline sequence, so it may reflect a read error. The chain uses TRBV7-9 and TRBJ2-5; D unclear. The CDR3 is 11 residues long. Germline V lookup: CDR1 SEHNR, CDR2 FQNEAQ (reference sequence). CDR3: CASSLGAKTNF. In DNA form, the CDR3 reads TGTGCCAGCAGCTTAGGAGCGAAAACCAACTTC.

V gene TRBV30 combines with J gene TRBJ1-1, with unresolved D. The V and J ends lost 4 bases and 1 base respectively, with 7 bases between them. The CDR3 has 12 amino acids. Germline V gives CDR1 GTSNPN, CDR2 SVGIG (reference sequence). Written as DNA, the CDR3 is TGTGCCTGGAACAGAGAGAACACTGAAGCTTTCTTT. This sequence encodes CAWNRENTEAFF. The full variable domain, rest sourced from reference TRBV30 and TRBJ1-1, is SQTIHQWPATLVQPVGSPLSLECTVEGTSNPNLYWYRQAAGRGLQLLFYSVGIGQISSEVPQNLSASRPQDRQFILSSKKLLLSDSGFYLCAWNRENTEAFFGQGTRLTVV.

The CDR3 region has the DNA TGTGCCAGCAGTGAATTACTAGCGGGAGTCACAGATACGCAGTATTTT. Translation gives CASSELLAGVTDTQYF. V usage is TRBV28 and J usage is TRBJ2-3; TRBD2 matches 11 bases. Trimming cost V 5 bases and J 2 bases; bases outside gene matches: 6. The CDR3 is 16 amino acids. Germline CDR1 and CDR2: MDHEN and SYDVKM.

The rearrangement joins TRBV11-2 to TRBJ1-1; D ambiguous. With 3 bases removed from V and 1 base from J, the gap between germline ends came to 9 bases. The CDR3 is 14 amino acids. Germline-derived CDR1 and CDR2 are SGHAT and FQNNGV. The CDR3 sequence: CASSFRAQNTEAFF. CDR3 DNA sequence: TGTGCCAGCAGCTTCCGGGCCCAGAACACTGAAGCTTTCTTT.

This clonotype was seen only a few times. The gene calls are TRBV30 and TRBJ2-2; TRBD1 matches 8 bases. V was clipped by 0 bases and J by 7 bases; unmatched bases: 13. CDR1 is GTSNPN, CDR2 SVGIG, per germline (reference sequence). The CDR3 totals 17 residues. CDR3 in DNA: TGTGCCTGGAGTGTATTGTATCCCCAGGGGGCTATCGGGGAGCTGTTTTTT. Translated, it gives CAWSVLYPQGAIGELFF.

A few counts support this clonotype. The chain recombines TRBV11-3 with TRBJ2-2, with 7 bases fitting TRBD1. CDR1 and CDR2 from the germline V gene are SGHNT and YENEEA. V dropped 6 bases and J dropped 6; count of bases not matched to a gene: 13. This CDR3 has 16 residues. CDR3 bases: TGTGCCAGCAGAGGGGGCTTTGGGCTGTCTGCCGGGGAGCTGTTTTTT. Its translation is CASRGGFGLSAGELFF.

The V call is TRBV20-1, the J call TRBJ1-2; D might be TRBD1 (6 bases). From germline, CDR1 is DFQATT and CDR2 SNEGSKA (reference sequence). With 5 bases removed from V and 4 bases from J, the gap between germline ends came to 11 bases. This CDR3 is built from 12 residues. The CDR3 reads CSAATGPYGYTF. The CDR3 bases are TGCAGTGCTGCGACAGGACCCTATGGCTACACCTTC.

This clonotype came up a few times. This chain connects TRBV6-1 to TRBJ1-3; 9 bases line up with TRBD1. Germline trimming cut 5 bases from V and 1 base from J; bases unmatched to any gene: 9. Germline loops: CDR1 MNHNS, CDR2 SASEGT. This CDR3 is 17 amino acids long. For the CDR3, the DNA is TGTGCCAGCAGTCGGACCGGGACAGGGTTGTCTGGAAACACCATATATTTT. Translation: CASSRTGTGLSGNTIYF.

V is TRBV12-3 or TRBV12-4 and J is TRBJ2-1; 7 bases are a match to TRBD1. J gave up 8 bases and V 6 bases, and 7 bases lay outside the gene matches. The length of the CDR3 is 13 residues. The CDR3 DNA follows: TGTGCCAGCAGCCCAGACAGGGACCATGAGCAGTTCTTC. It encodes CASSPDRDHEQFF.

This clonotype was seen a few times. The gene calls are TRBV6-1 and TRBJ1-2; 7 positions match TRBD1. Germline loops: CDR1 MNHNS, CDR2 SASEGT. The CDR3 length is 13 residues. J was trimmed by 4 bases and V by 5 bases; bases with no gene match: 4. CDR3: CASSFRGSYGYTF. The CDR3 DNA sequence: TGTGCCAGCAGTTTCAGGGGGTCCTATGGCTACACCTTC.

The chain combines TRBV18 with TRBJ1-6, with D maybe TRBD1 (5 bases). V lost 3 bases, J lost 7 bases, and 10 bases lay in between. CDR3 size: 14 residues. Germline V gene lookup returns CDR1 KGHSH and CDR2 LQKENI. The CDR3 loop is CASSPGRVNSPLHF. The CDR3 DNA sequence: TGTGCCAGCTCACCGGGCAGGGTAAATTCACCCCTCCACTTT.

This clonotype has more than one count but fewer than ten. The genes are TRBV20-1 and TRBJ1-5, with D maybe TRBD1 (5 bases). Trimming pared 0 bases from V and 7 bases from J, leaving 10 bases between. This CDR3 region has 13 residues. Germline-derived CDR1 and CDR2 are DFQATT and SNEGSKA (reference sequence). The CDR3 region is CSAREGPGQPQHF. The DNA of the CDR3 is TGCAGTGCTAGAGAGGGGCCCGGGCAGCCCCAGCATTTT.

Only a few counts were recorded for this clonotype. The chain carries TRBV9 and TRBJ1-4; D unclear. Germline assignment: CDR1 SGDLS and CDR2 YYNGEE. CDR3 length: 12 amino acids. Trimming left V 2 bases short and J 8 bases short, with 7 bases between. This CDR3 reads CASSVLGEKLFF. CDR3 nucleotides: TGTGCCAGCAGCGTGCTCGGGGAAAAACTGTTTTTT. The whole variable domain, filled in from reference TRBV9 and TRBJ1-4, reads DSGVTQTPKHLITATGQRVTLRCSPRSGDLSVYWYQQSLDQGLQFLIQYYNGEERAKGNILERFSAQQFPDLHSELNLSSLELGDSALYFCASSVLGEKLFFGSGTQLSVL.

J is TRBJ2-6 and V is TRBV7-9; 7 nucleotides line up with TRBD1. Per germline, CDR1 SEHNR and CDR2 FQNEAQ (reference sequence). V was pared by 4 bases and J by 0 bases, with 6 bases of the junction left unmatched. The CDR3 is 17 residues long. The CDR3 DNA reads TGTGCCAGCAGCTGGGACAGCCACCCCTCTGGGGCCAACGTCCTGACTTTC. Protein: CASSWDSHPSGANVLTF.

Many counts were recorded for this clonotype. The CDR3 region has the DNA TGTGCCAGCAGTTTCAAGGGGTCCGATTTCTCCTATAATTCACCCCTCCACTTT. It is translated as CASSFKGSDFSYNSPLHF. The chain recombines TRBV12-3 or TRBV12-4 with TRBJ1-6; perhaps TRBD1 as D (5 bases). Trimming took off 3 bases at V and 0 bases at J, with 15 bases between the two ends. This CDR3 is 18 amino acids long.

This clonotype was picked up a small number of times. The rearrangement joins TRBV9 to TRBJ2-3; a weak D match, TRBD2 (5 bases). There are 13 residues in the CDR3. Germline V gene data show CDR1 as SGDLS and CDR2 as YYNGEE. The V gene lost 6 bases and the J gene lost 5 bases, with 13 bases spanning the gap. CDR3 DNA sequence: TGTGCCAGCAACCCCCTGAGGGAAGATACGCAGTATTTT. Residues: CASNPLREDTQYF.

This clonotype was seen more than once but under ten times. This chain joins TRBV3-1 and TRBJ1-5; D remains ambiguous. Germline V gene lookup returns CDR1 LGHDT and CDR2 YNNKEL (reference sequence). CDR3 size: 15 residues. The V and J ends lost 6 bases and 0 bases respectively, with 12 bases between them. The DNA of the CDR3 is TGTGCCAGCAGATGGAGATTGTATAGCAATCAGCCCCAGCATTTT. Translated, it gives CASRWRLYSNQPQHF.

The chain uses TRBV18 and TRBJ2-1; TRBD1 aligns across 7 bases. In germline, CDR1 is KGHSH, CDR2 LQKENI. The length of the CDR3 is 16 residues. V gave up 6 bases and J gave up 0 bases; unmatched junction bases: 8. This CDR3 is CASSLGTDSSYNEQFF. DNA for the CDR3: TGTGCCAGCTCTCTCGGGACAGATAGCTCCTACAATGAGCAGTTCTTC.

This chain connects TRBV24-1 to TRBJ2-2; D is unclear. The V gene's germline CDR1 is KGHDR and CDR2 SFDVKD. V was pared by 6 bases and J by 7 bases, with 14 bases between. CDR3 length: 14 amino acids. CDR3 in amino acids: CATSNRHGVGELFF. CDR3 in DNA: TGTGCCACCAGTAATCGGCATGGGGTCGGGGAGCTGTTTTTT.

Many counts were recorded for this clonotype. This chain joins TRBV2 and TRBJ1-2, with TRBD1 as a possible D gene (6 bases). Germline V gene data show CDR1 as SNHLY and CDR2 as FYNNEI. The CDR3 sequence is 13 residues long. The V end lost 7 bases, the J end lost 8 bases, and 17 bases lay between the germline ends. The CDR3 sequence is CASTRPGEGGYTF. In DNA form, the CDR3 reads TGTGCCAGCACTCGCCCAGGGGAGGGAGGCTACACCTTC.